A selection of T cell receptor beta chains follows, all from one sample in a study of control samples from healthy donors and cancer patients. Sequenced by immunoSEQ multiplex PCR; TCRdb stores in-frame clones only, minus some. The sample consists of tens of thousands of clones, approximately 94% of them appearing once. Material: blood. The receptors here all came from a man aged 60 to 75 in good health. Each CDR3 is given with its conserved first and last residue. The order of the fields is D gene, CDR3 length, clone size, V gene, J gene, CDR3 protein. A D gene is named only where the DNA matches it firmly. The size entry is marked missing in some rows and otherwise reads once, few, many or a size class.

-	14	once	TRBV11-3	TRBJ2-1	CASSLSQEFNEQFF
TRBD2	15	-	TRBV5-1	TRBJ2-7	CASSLGGLAPYEQYF
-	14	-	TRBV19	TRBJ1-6	CASSPGRYNSPLHF
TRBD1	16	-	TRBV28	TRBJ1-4	CASSSTGGGTNEKLFF
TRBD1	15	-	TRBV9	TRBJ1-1	CASSVEGALNTEAFF
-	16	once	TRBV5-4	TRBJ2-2	CASSLGGYGGTGELFF
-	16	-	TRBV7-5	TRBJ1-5	CARSRTGTGDDQPQHF
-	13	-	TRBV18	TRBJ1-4	CASSRNREEKLFF
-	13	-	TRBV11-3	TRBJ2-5	CASSSGPQETQYF
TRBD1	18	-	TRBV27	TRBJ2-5	CASSSTPGQGAWWETQYF
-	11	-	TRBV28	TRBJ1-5	CASSGFQPQHF
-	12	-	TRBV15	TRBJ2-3	CATSEHTDTQYF
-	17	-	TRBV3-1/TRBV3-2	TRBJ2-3	CASSQDNRAPSTDTQYF
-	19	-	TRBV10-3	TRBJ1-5	CAISEGHFESSNSNQPQHF
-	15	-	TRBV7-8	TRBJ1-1	CASSSMTGMNTEAFF
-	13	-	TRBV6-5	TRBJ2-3	CASRGHFTDTQYF
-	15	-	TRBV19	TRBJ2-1	CASSIDLYTYNEQFF
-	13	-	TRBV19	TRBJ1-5	CASSRRINQPQHF
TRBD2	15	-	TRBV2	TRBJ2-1	CASRPTSGGNNEQFF
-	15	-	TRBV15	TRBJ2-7	CATSRDRLPSGEQYF
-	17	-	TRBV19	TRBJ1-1	CASRNFIGGSVDTEAFF
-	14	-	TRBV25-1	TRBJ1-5	CASSEPGNNQPQHF
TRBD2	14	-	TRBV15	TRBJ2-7	CATSSWAGGYEQYF
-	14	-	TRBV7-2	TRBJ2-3	CASSPTSATDTQYF
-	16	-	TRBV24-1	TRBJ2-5	CATSEALKTNQETQYF
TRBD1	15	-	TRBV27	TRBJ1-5	CASRYGQGLDQPQHF
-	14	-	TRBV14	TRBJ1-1	CASSHERPHTEAFF
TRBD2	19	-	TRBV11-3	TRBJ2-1	CASSFQGGTSGSKDNEQFF
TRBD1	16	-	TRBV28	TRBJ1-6	CASSEQTGSLNSPLHF
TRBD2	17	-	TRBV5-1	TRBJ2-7	CASSLDSLLAGEREQYF
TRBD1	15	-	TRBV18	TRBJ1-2	CASSRPTGINYGYTF
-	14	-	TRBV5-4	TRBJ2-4	CASMQPRAKNIQYF
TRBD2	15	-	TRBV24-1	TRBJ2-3	CATSDRLAGIDTQYF
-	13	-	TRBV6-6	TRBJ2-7	CASSRPARYEQYF
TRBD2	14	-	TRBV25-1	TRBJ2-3	CASRDSGRGSSQYF
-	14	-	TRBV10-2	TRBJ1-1	CASSAGILNTEAFF
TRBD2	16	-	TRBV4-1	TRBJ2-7	CASSLQAGGSSYEQYF
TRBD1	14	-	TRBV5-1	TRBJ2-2	CASGGTGYTGELFF
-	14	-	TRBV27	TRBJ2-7	CASIPRRGSGEQYF
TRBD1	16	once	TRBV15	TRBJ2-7	CATSRESGQVVYEQYF
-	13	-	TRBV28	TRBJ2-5	CASSGRDEETQYF
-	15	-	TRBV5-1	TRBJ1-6	CASSKGNTNNSPLHF
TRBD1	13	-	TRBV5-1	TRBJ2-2	CASEDRVEGELFF
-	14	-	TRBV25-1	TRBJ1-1	CASSELDGGTEAFF
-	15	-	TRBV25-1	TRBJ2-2	CASSESAGGAGELFF
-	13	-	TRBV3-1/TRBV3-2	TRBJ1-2	CASSMTVEDGYTF